The source of this T cell receptor (beta chain) is a study of memory CD4+ T cells and cytomegalovirus serostatus. Notes on the study in general: Repertoires predicted CMV serostatus with median bootstrapped AUC of 0.95.

Single viable CD3+CD4+CD8-CD45RO+ cells were sorted as the memory CD4+ T cells. How the authors handled the data: After removing out-of-frame reads, around 2 million distinct TCRbeta sequences remained. Assay used: immunoSEQ multiplex PCR; TCRdb lists only in-frame clones, some missing. V, J and clone size derive from that table, while D and trimming were established from the DNA sequence. The sample carries some 41,000 clones, around 79% recorded once. This CDR3 region has 14 residues. Trimming pared 8 bases from V and 2 bases from J, leaving 15 bases between. From germline, CDR1 is SNHLY and CDR2 FYNNEI. This clone was detected only a few times. Its target is not known.

The V gene is TRBV2, the J gene TRBJ1-2; no clear D gene. This TCR was sampled from an adult in good health and CMV-seronegative. Sequencing was done on a sample of memory CD4+ T cells from blood. The DNA for the CDR3 is TGTGCCAGCCCCTACGTCCAGAAAAACTATGGCTACACCTTC. It translates to CASPYVQKNYGYTF.